This T cell receptor (beta chain) came from a study of blood T cell repertoires in COVID-19. At the level of the study: From the United States, Italy and Spain came samples of acute and convalescent COVID-19. PBMCs, B-cell-depleted T cells, or T cells were the source of the cDNA or gDNA that made up the material.

Authors' methods: Scientists estimated how many nucleated cells there were by amplifying reference gene primers. TCRdb's table, derived via immunoSEQ multiplex PCR, lists solely in-frame clones and lacks some. Clonal size and the V and J genes are those of that table, whereas D and trimming came from the DNA. The sample shows about 42,000 clones, approximately 86% of them seen only once. The sample holds one count of this clone. This clonotype originated in a man in his fifties with active COVID-19. Sequencing was done on a sample of peripheral blood.

DNA of the CDR3: TGTGCCAGCAGCCCGACTAGCGGGAGTACCGGGGAGCTGTTTTTT. This translates into CASSPTSGSTGELFF. The chain couples TRBV7-2 to TRBJ2-2; 12 bases map to TRBD2. This CDR3 has 15 residues. J gave up 5 bases and V 5 bases, and 3 bases lay outside the gene matches. CDR1 is SGHTA and CDR2 is FQGNSA in the germline V gene.